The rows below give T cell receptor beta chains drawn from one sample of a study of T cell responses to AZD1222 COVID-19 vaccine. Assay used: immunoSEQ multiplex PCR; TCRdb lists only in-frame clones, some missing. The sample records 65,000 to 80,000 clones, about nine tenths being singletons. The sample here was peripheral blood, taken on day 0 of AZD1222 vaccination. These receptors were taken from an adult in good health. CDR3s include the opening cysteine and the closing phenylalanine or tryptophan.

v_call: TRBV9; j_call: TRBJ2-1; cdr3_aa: CASSVGQGGNEQFF
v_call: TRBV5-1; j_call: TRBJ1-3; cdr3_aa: CASSLEPSGNTIYF
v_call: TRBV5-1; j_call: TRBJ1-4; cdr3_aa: CASSSDRANEKLFF
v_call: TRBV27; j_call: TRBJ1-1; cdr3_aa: CASSLLPTRDTEAFF
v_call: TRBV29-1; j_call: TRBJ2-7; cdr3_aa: CSAYRDRGDEQYF
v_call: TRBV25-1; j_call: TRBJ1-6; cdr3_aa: CASRRSSYNSPLHF
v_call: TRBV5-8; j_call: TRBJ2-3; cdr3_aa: CASSSPGLAADTQYF
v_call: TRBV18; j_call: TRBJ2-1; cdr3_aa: CASSPPWREDRKRLEQFF
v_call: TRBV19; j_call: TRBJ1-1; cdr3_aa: CASSTRIGQGATEAFF
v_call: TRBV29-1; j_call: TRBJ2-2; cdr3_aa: CSANRGDTGELFF